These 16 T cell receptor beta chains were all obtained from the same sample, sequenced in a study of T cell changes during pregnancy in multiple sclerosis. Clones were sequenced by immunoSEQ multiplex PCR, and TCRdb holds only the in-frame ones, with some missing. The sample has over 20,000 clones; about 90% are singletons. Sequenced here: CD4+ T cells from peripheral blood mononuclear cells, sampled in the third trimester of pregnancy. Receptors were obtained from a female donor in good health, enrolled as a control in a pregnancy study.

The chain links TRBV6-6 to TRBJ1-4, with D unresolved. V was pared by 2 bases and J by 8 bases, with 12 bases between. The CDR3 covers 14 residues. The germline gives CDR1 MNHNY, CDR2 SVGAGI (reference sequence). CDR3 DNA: TGTGCCAGCAGTTACGCGGGTTTTTGGGAAAAACTGTTTTTT. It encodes CASSYAGFWEKLFF.

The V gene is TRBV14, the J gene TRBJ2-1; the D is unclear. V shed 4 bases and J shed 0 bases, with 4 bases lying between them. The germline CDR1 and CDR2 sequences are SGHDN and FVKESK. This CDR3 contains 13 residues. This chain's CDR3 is CASSRSSYNEQFF. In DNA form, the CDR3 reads TGTGCCAGCAGCCGGAGCTCCTACAATGAGCAGTTCTTC.

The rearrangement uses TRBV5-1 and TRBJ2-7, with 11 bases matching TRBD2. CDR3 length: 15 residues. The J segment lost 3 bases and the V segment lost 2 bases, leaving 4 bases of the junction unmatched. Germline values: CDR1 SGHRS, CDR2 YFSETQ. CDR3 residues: CASSFLAGGVYEQYF. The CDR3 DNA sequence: TGCGCCAGCAGCTTCCTAGCGGGGGGTGTCTACGAGCAGTACTTC.

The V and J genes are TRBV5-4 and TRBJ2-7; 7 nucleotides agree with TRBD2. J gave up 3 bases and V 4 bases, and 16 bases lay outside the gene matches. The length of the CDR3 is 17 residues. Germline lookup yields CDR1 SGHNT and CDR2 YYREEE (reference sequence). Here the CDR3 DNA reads TGTGCCAGCAGCCGTGATGGCGGGGGTGTCTTAGACTACGAGCAGTACTTC. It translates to CASSRDGGGVLDYEQYF. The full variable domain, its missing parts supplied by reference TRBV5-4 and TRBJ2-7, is ETGVTQSPTHLIKTRGQQVTLRCSSQSGHNTVSWYQQALGQGPQFIFQYYREEENGRGNFPPRFSGLQFPNYSSELNVNALELDDSALYLCASSRDGGGVLDYEQYFGPGTRLTVT.

CDR3 DNA: TGTGCCTGGATGAACGGGGACAGGAGCTATGGCTACACCTTC. It specifies CAWMNGDRSYGYTF. This chain connects TRBV30 to TRBJ1-2; TRBD1 matches 8 bases. The ends lost 4 bases at V and 4 bases at J; junction bases unmatched: 8. The CDR3 sequence is 14 residues long. The germline V gene has CDR1 GTSNPN and CDR2 SVGIG (reference sequence).

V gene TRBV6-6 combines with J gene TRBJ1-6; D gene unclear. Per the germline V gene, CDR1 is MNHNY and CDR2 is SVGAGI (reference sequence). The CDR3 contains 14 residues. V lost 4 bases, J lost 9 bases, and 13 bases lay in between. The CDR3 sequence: CASSSTGMSSPLHF. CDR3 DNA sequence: TGTGCCAGCAGTTCAACGGGTATGAGTTCACCCCTCCACTTT.

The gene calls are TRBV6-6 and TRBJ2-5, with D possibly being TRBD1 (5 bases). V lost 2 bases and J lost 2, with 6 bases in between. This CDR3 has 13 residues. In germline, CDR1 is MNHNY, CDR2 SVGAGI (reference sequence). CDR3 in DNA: TGTGCCAGCAGTTACAGGGGTCAAGAGACCCAGTACTTC. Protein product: CASSYRGQETQYF.

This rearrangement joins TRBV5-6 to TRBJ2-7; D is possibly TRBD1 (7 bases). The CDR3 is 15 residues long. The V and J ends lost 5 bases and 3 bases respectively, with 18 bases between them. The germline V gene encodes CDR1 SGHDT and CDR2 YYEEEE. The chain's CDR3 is CASSQMRDRFYEQYF. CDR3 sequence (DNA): TGTGCCAGCAGTCAGATGCGGGACAGATTCTACGAGCAGTACTTC.

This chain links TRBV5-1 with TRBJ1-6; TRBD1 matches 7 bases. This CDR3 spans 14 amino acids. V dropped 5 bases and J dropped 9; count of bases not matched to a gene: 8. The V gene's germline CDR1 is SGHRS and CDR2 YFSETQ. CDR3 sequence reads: CASRLDRAASPLHF. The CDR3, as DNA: TGCGCCAGCAGACTTGACAGGGCGGCTTCACCCCTCCACTTT. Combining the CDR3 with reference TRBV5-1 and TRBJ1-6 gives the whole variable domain KAGVTQTPRYLIKTRGQQVTLSCSPISGHRSVSWYQQTPGQGLQFLFEYFSETQRNKGNFPGRFSGRQFSNSRSEMNVSTLELGDSALYLCASRLDRAASPLHFGNGTRLTVT.

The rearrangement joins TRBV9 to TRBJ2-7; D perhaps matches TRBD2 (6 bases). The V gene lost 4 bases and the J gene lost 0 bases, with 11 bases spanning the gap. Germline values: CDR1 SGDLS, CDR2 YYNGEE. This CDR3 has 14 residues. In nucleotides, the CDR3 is TGTGCCAGCAGCTCAGCCGGGGGCTCCTACGAGCAGTACTTC. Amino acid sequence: CASSSAGGSYEQYF. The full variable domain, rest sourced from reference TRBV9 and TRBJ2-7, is DSGVTQTPKHLITATGQRVTLRCSPRSGDLSVYWYQQSLDQGLQFLIQYYNGEERAKGNILERFSAQQFPDLHSELNLSSLELGDSALYFCASSSAGGSYEQYFGPGTRLTVT.

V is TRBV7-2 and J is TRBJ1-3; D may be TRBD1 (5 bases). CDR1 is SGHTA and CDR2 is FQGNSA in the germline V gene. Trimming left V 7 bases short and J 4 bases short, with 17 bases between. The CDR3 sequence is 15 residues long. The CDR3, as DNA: TGTGCCAGCAACCGCCAGGGAATCGCGGGAAACACCATATATTTT. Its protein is CASNRQGIAGNTIYF.

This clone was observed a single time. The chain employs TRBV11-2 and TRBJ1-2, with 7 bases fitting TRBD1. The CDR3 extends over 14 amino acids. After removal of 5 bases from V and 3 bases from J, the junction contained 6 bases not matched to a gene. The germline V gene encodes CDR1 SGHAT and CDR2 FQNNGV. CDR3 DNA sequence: TGTGCCAGCAGCCCTTCCGACAGGGACTATGGCTACACCTTC. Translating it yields CASSPSDRDYGYTF.

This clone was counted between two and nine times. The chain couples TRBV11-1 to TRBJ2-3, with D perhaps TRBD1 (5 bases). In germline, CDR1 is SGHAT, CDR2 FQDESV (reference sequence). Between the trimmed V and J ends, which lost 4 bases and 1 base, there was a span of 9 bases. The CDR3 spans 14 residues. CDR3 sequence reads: CASSSEGGTDTQYF. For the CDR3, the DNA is TGTGCCAGCAGCTCTGAAGGGGGCACAGATACGCAGTATTTT.

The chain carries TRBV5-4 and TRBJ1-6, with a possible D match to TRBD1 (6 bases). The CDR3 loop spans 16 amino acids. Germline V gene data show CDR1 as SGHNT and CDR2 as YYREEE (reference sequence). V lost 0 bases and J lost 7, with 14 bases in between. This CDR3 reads CASSLVAGRGNSPLHF. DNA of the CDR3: TGTGCCAGCAGCTTGGTAGCTGGGAGGGGGAATTCACCCCTCCACTTT. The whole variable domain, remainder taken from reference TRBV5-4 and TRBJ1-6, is ETGVTQSPTHLIKTRGQQVTLRCSSQSGHNTVSWYQQALGQGPQFIFQYYREEENGRGNFPPRFSGLQFPNYSSELNVNALELDDSALYLCASSLVAGRGNSPLHFGNGTRLTVT.

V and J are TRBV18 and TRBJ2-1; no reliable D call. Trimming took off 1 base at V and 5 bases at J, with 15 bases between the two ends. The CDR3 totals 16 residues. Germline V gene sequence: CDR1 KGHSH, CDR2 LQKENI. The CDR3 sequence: CASSPRPNSEHNEQFF. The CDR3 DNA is TGTGCCAGCTCACCACGGCCCAACTCGGAGCACAATGAGCAGTTCTTC.

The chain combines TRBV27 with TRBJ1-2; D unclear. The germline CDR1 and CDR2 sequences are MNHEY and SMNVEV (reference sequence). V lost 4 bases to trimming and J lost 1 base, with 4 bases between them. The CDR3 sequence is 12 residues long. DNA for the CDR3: TGTGCCAGCAGTTCACTTAACTATGGCTACACCTTC. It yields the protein CASSSLNYGYTF.